This entry lists 9 T cell receptor beta chains sequenced from one sample in a study of CD8 T cells in Susac syndrome. cDNA came from about 0.5 to 1 ug RNA primed by random hexamers. Each CDR3 protein gets one entry after TCRdb re-called the immunoSEQ multiplex PCR reads with MiXCR. The top ten clones hold around 0.085% of a sample with 150,000 to 200,000 distinct CDR3 sequences, around nine tenths of them seen once. Sequencing input: CD4+ T cells from PBMCs. The origin of the receptors is a human donor with Susac syndrome.

The chain employs TRBV5-1 and TRBJ2-7; 7 positions agree with TRBD1. V was clipped by 0 bases and J by 4 bases; unmatched bases: 7. The CDR3 contains 15 residues. Per germline, CDR1 SGHRS and CDR2 YFSETQ. The CDR3 DNA sequence: TGCGCCAGCAGCTTGGGTGACAGGGATACGTACGAGCAGTACTTC. It translates to CASSLGDRDTYEQYF.

This rearrangement joins TRBV19 to TRBJ2-7; TRBD2 agrees at 10 bases. Germline lookup yields CDR1 LNHDA and CDR2 SQIVND (reference sequence). J lost 2 bases, V lost 3 bases, and 10 bases had no gene match. The CDR3 has 17 amino acids. The CDR3 region has the DNA TGTGCCAGTAGTATCCGACAGACTAGCGGGCCCCCCTACGAGCAGTACTTC. Protein sequence: CASSIRQTSGPPYEQYF.

The chain couples TRBV2 to TRBJ1-5, with D uncertain. The length of the CDR3 is 13 residues. Looked up from germline, CDR1 is SNHLY and CDR2 is FYNNEI. Trimming took 4 bases from V and 5 from J, leaving 9 bases between them. CDR3 protein: CASSGEGYQPQHF. The CDR3 nucleotides read TGTGCCAGCAGTGGAGAGGGATATCAGCCCCAGCATTTT.

The chain uses TRBV18 and TRBJ2-7; tentatively, D is TRBD1 (6 bases). Trimming took 4 bases from V and 12 from J, leaving 28 bases between them. The germline V gene has CDR1 KGHSH and CDR2 LQKENI. The CDR3 has 16 residues. The CDR3 bases are TGTGCCAGCTCACTGTATTCGGACAGCGGAAGTCGAGTTCGGTACTTC. This translates into CASSLYSDSGSRVRYF.

The V gene is TRBV7-9, the J gene TRBJ2-7; a weak D match, TRBD2 (5 bases). The CDR3 extends over 16 amino acids. CDR1 and CDR2 from the germline V gene are SEHNR and FQNEAQ (reference sequence). V lost 5 bases to trimming and J lost 4 bases, with 21 bases between them. CDR3 nucleotide sequence: TGTGCCAGCAGCCGAAAAGGAGCGGCAACTACGTACGAGCAGTACTTC. Translated, it gives CASSRKGAATTYEQYF. The whole variable domain, remainder taken from reference TRBV7-9 and TRBJ2-7, is DTGVSQNPRHKITKRGQNVTFRCDPISEHNRLYWYRQTLGQGPEFLTYFQNEAQLEKSRLLSDRFSAERPKGSFSTLEIQRTEQGDSAMYLCASSRKGAATTYEQYFGPGTRLTVT.

The chain employs TRBV11-2 and TRBJ2-2; 12 nucleotides align to TRBD2. This CDR3 region has 16 residues. Germline CDR1 SGHAT, CDR2 FQNNGV. With 7 bases clipped from V and 0 bases from J, the junction kept 3 bases outside the gene matches. The CDR3 reads CASKLAGGANTGELFF. DNA of the CDR3: TGTGCCAGCAAACTAGCGGGGGGCGCGAACACCGGGGAGCTGTTTTTT.

The chain's CDR3 is CASSAPGLDNNEQFF. Written as DNA, the CDR3 is TGTGCCAGCTCAGCTCCGGGACTAGATAACAATGAGCAGTTCTTC. The chain recombines TRBV18 with TRBJ2-1, with TRBD2 matching 8 bases. The CDR3 consists of 15 residues. The V segment lost 5 bases and the J segment 5 bases; nucleotides outside the gene matches: 8. The germline gives CDR1 KGHSH, CDR2 LQKENI.

This rearrangement joins TRBV15 to TRBJ1-2; TRBD1 might be the D (5 bases). With 0 bases removed from V and 0 bases from J, the gap between germline ends came to 11 bases. CDR3 length equals 16 residues. Germline V gene lookup returns CDR1 LNHNV and CDR2 YYDKDF (reference sequence). The chain's CDR3 is CATSREFGGSNYGYTF. Here the CDR3 DNA reads TGTGCCACCAGCAGAGAGTTTGGGGGTTCTAACTATGGCTACACCTTC.

The chain couples TRBV2 to TRBJ2-5; D remains unclear. The CDR3 has 13 amino acids. Trimming took 6 bases from V and 1 from J, leaving 9 bases between them. CDR1 is SNHLY, CDR2 FYNNEI, per germline. CDR3 sequence reads: CASSTHTQETQYF. DNA of the CDR3: TGTGCCAGCAGCACGCATACCCAAGAGACCCAGTACTTC.